Listed below are T cell receptor beta chains from one sample, sequenced in a study of early T cells in non-severe SARS-CoV-2 infection. TCRdb reanalysed the 5' RACE reads using MiXCR and keeps one entry per CDR3 protein. The repertoire holds under 70,000 distinct CDR3 sequences, with approximately 13% as singletons. The material was whole blood, obtained at baseline. Receptor source: an adult who was a healthcare worker with PCR-confirmed SARS-CoV-2 infection or an uninfected control (not recorded which). The conserved cysteine and the conserved F or W are not part of the CDR3 here.

V gene	J gene	CDR3 protein
TRBV9	TRBJ1-1	ASSAHVRAEAF
TRBV4-2	TRBJ2-7	ASSQENEQY
TRBV7-3	TRBJ2-2	ASSLTGTVNTGELF
TRBV7-6	TRBJ2-3	ASSTSGTWADTQY
TRBV7-2	TRBJ2-7	ASSQTADTYEQY
TRBV7-2	TRBJ2-7	ASSYDSEQY
TRBV7-2	TRBJ2-3	ASSYYETSSGRAGDTQY
TRBV7-6	TRBJ2-7	ASSLGVGRGGSYEQY
TRBV29-1	TRBJ1-3	SGANRGFSGNTIY
TRBV24-1	TRBJ1-2	ATSEGQTYGYT
TRBV5-1	TRBJ2-2	ASSVRVDGELF
TRBV6-2/TRBV6-3	TRBJ2-3	ASSWGYVADTQY
TRBV7-6	TRBJ2-3	ASKASGTDTQY
TRBV6-6	TRBJ2-5	ASSYSQQETQY
TRBV29-1	TRBJ1-1	SVVGDRDTEAF
TRBV29-1	TRBJ2-4	SVEEGNIQY
TRBV29-1	TRBJ2-3	SVDQAGVATDTQY
TRBV19	TRBJ1-6	ASEDRQYNSPLH